Following are 11 T cell receptor beta chains from one sample sequenced in a study of response to subunit inactivated influenza vaccine. TCRdb ran MiXCR on the RT-PCR reads and lists one entry per CDR3 protein. The data contain approximately 700,000 distinct CDR3 sequences, approximately 14% of them singletons. Sequenced here: PBMCs from blood, sampled roughly 12 days after vaccination. Receptors were obtained from a middle-aged man who received an inactivated influenza vaccine.

This clonotype was seen many times. V is TRBV28 and J is TRBJ2-7; D gene uncertain. Per germline, CDR1 MDHEN and CDR2 SYDVKM. V was clipped by 6 bases and J by 0 bases, with 9 bases between them. This CDR3 is built from 13 residues. CDR3 nucleotides: TGTGCCAGCAGCTCGTTGAGCTCCTACGAGCAGTACTTC. It encodes CASSSLSSYEQYF.

This clonotype has a handful of counts. This chain links TRBV4-2 with TRBJ2-7; D is possibly TRBD2 (5 bases). The germline V gene encodes CDR1 LGHNA and CDR2 YNFKEQ. The CDR3 has 16 amino acids. V dropped 1 base and J dropped 0 bases, with 13 bases sitting between them. CDR3 in amino acids: CASSQVGASGSYEQYF. As DNA, the CDR3 is TGTGCCAGCAGCCAAGTCGGAGCGAGCGGCTCCTACGAGCAGTACTTC.

This clonotype was detected only a few times. V gene TRBV7-2 combines with J gene TRBJ2-7, with TRBD1 identical over 7 bases. In germline, CDR1 is SGHTA, CDR2 FQGNSA. This CDR3 has 16 amino acids. After removal of 1 base from V and 2 bases from J, the junction contained 8 bases not matched to a gene. In DNA, the CDR3 is TGTGCCAGCAGCTTAGGCGACAGGGCGTTTACCTACGAGCAGTACTTC. Translating gives CASSLGDRAFTYEQYF.

The DNA of the CDR3 is TGTGCCAGTAGTGATCCAGGGTCGGCTAATCCTGAAGCTTTCTTT. As protein: CASSDPGSANPEAFF. The J gene is TRBJ1-1, the V gene TRBV19, with D maybe TRBD1 (5 bases). The germline CDR1 and CDR2 sequences are LNHDA and SQIVND (reference sequence). Trimming took 5 bases from V and 6 from J, leaving 19 bases between them. The CDR3 loop spans 15 amino acids.

This clonotype was found a few times. The genes are TRBV29-1 and TRBJ2-7; TRBD2 matches 10 bases. Germline V gives CDR1 SQVTM, CDR2 ANQGSEA. The CDR3 sequence is 14 residues long. V gave up 4 bases and J gave up 1 base; unmatched junction bases: 4. This CDR3 reads CSVVLAGVSYEQYF. The CDR3 region has the DNA TGCAGCGTTGTCCTAGCGGGAGTGTCCTACGAGCAGTACTTC.

This clonotype was counted a few times. CDR3 nucleotides: TGCGCCAGCAGCGTCGGGACGGGGGGTGAAAAACTGTTTTTT. Translated, it gives CASSVGTGGEKLFF. The rearrangement joins TRBV5-1 to TRBJ1-4; D may be TRBD1 (5 bases). Germline V gene sequence: CDR1 SGHRS, CDR2 YFSETQ. Deletions cut 4 bases from V and 7 bases from J, with 14 bases between. The CDR3 is made up of 14 amino acids.

This clonotype was observed a handful of times. The chain combines TRBV18 with TRBJ2-2, with TRBD1 matching over 8 bases. Germline CDR1 KGHSH, CDR2 LQKENI. CDR3 size: 16 residues. Trimming at V came to 3 bases and at J to 2 bases, leaving 5 bases not matched to a gene. CDR3 DNA: TGTGCCAGCTCACCCGGACAGGGCGGAAACACCGGGGAGCTGTTTTTT. Its protein product is CASSPGQGGNTGELFF.

The chain couples TRBV6-2 or TRBV6-3 to TRBJ2-7; a possible D gene is TRBD2 (6 bases). The CDR3 runs to 15 residues. V was clipped by 8 bases and J by 9 bases, with 26 bases between them. Per the germline V gene, CDR1 is MNHEY and CDR2 is SVGEGT. The CDR3 reads CASAVSGGVSGGQYF. CDR3 sequence (DNA): TGTGCCAGCGCAGTCTCTGGCGGGGTCAGCGGCGGGCAGTACTTC.

Details on this clonotype: The junction does not match germline at one end; this may be a read error. The chain's CDR3 is CACSQDPTSGGAVTDTQYF. For the CDR3, the DNA is TGCGCCTGCAGCCAAGATCCAACTAGCGGGGGGGCCGTAACAGATACGCAGTATTTT. This chain links TRBV4-3 with TRBJ2-3; the match to TRBD2 covers 13 bases. The CDR3 contains 19 residues. Per germline, CDR1 LGHNA and CDR2 YSLEER.

This clonotype came up a few times. The rearrangement joins TRBV6-1 to TRBJ2-1, with D hard to call. The V end was cut by 5 bases, the J end by 10 bases, with 6 bases between. The germline gives CDR1 MNHNS, CDR2 SASEGT. The CDR3 runs 10 residues. This CDR3 is CASSYIEQFF. The CDR3 region has the DNA TGTGCCAGCAGTTATATAGAGCAGTTCTTC.

This rearrangement joins TRBV24-1 to TRBJ2-1, with D perhaps matching TRBD2 (5 bases). The CDR3 is 17 amino acids. From germline, CDR1 is KGHDR and CDR2 SFDVKD. Trimming cost V 1 base and J 7 bases, with 19 bases left between them. Here the CDR3 reads CATSDFFPSRDRNEQFF. The CDR3 nucleotides read TGTGCCACCAGTGATTTTTTCCCAAGTCGGGATCGGAATGAGCAGTTCTTC.